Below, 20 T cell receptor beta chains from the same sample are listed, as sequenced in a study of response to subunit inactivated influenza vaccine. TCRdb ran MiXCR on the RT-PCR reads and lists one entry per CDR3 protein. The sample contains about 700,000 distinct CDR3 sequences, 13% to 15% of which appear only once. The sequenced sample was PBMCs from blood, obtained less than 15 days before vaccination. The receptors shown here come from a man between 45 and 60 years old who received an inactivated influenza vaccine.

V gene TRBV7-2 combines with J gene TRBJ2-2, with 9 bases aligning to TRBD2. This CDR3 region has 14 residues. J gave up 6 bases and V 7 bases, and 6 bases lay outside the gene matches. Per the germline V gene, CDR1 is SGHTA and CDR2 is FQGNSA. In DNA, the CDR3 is TGTGCCAGCACGGCCGGGACTAGCTCCGGGGAGCTGTTTTTT. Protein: CASTAGTSSGELFF. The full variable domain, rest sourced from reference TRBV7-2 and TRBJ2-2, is GAGVSQSPSNKVTEKGKDVELRCDPISGHTALYWYRQSLGQGLEFLIYFQGNSAPDKSGLPSDRFSAERTGGSVSTLTIQRTQQEDSAVYLCASTAGTSSGELFFGEGSRLTVL.

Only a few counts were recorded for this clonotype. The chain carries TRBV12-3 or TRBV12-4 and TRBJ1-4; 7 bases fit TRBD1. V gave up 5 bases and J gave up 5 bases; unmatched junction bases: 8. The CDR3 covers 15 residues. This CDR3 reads CASSATGQPNEKLFF. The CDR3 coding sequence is TGTGCCAGCAGTGCCACGGGACAGCCAAATGAAAAACTGTTTTTT.

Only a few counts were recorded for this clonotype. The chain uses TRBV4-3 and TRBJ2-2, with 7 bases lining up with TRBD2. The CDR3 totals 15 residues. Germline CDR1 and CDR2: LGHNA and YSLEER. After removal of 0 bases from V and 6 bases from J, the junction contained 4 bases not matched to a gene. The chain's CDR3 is CASSQEYAGAGELFF. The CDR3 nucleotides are TGCGCCAGCAGCCAAGAGTATGCGGGAGCCGGGGAGCTGTTTTTT.

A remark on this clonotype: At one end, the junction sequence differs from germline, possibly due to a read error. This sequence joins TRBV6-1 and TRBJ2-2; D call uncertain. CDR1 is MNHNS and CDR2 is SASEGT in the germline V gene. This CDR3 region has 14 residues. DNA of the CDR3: TGTGCCAGCAGATCTTACACGAACACCGAGGAGCTGTTTTTT. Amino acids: CASRSYTNTEELFF.

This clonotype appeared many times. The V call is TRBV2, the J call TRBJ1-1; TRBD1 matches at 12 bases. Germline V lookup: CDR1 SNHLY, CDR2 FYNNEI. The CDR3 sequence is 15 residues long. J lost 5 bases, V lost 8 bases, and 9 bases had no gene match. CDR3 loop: CASRDRGPTGTEAFF. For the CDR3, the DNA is TGTGCCAGCCGGGACAGGGGGCCGACCGGGACTGAAGCTTTCTTT.

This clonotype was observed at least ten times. CDR3 bases: TGTGCCAGCAGCTTGGCCCGTAGGGCTAGCGCGAATGAGCAGTTCTTC. Amino acids: CASSLARRASANEQFF. This rearrangement joins TRBV5-6 to TRBJ2-1; tentatively, D is TRBD2 (6 bases). Germline values: CDR1 SGHDT, CDR2 YYEEEE. Trimming stripped 0 bases from V and 7 bases from J, with 17 bases between. This CDR3 contains 16 residues.

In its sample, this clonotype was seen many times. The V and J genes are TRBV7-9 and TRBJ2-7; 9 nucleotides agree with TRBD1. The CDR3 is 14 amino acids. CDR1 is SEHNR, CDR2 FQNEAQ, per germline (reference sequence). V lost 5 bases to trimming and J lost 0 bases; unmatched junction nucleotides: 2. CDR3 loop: CASSLQGASYEQYF. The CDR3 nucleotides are TGTGCCAGCAGCCTACAGGGGGCCTCCTACGAGCAGTACTTC.

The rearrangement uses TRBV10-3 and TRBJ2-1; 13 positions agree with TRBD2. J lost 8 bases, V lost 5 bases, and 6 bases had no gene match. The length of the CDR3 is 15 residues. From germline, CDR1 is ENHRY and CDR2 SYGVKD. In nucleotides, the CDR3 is TGTGCCATCAGTCGGACTAGCGGGAGTCGATATGAGCAGTTCTTC. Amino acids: CAISRTSGSRYEQFF.

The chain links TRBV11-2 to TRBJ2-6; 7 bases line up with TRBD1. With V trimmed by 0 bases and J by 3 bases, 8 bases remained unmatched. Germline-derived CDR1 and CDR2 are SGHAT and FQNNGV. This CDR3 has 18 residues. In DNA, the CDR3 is TGTGCCAGCAGCTTAGATTCTAGGGGGCTGGGTGGGGCCAACGTCCTGACTTTC. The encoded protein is CASSLDSRGLGGANVLTF.

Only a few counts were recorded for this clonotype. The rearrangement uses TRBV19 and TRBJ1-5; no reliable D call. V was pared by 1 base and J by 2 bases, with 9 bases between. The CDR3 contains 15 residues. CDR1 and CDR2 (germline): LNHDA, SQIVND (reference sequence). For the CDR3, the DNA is TGTGCCAGTAGTATAGTACGGGCGGGCAATCAGCCCCAGCATTTT. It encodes CASSIVRAGNQPQHF.

CDR3 residues: CASSPQPGTEAFF. The DNA for the CDR3 is TGTGCCAGCAGCCCCCAACCGGGCACTGAAGCTTTCTTT. The chain uses TRBV7-2 and TRBJ1-1; D remains ambiguous. The length of the CDR3 is 13 residues. V was shortened by 5 bases and J by 4 bases, with 11 bases between the two germline ends. CDR1 is SGHTA, CDR2 FQGNSA, per germline.

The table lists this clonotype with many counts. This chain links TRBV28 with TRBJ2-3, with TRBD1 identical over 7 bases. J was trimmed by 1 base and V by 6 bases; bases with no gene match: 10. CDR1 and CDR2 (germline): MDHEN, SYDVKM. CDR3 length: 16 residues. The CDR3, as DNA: TGTGCCAGCAGCCCGATGCAGGGGGTGGGCACAGATACGCAGTATTTT. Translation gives CASSPMQGVGTDTQYF.

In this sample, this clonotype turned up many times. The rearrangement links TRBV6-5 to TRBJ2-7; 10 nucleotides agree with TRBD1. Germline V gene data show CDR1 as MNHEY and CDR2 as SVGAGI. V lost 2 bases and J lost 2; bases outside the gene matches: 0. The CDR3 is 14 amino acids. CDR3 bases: TGTGCCAGCAGTTACGGGACAGGGGCCTACGAGCAGTACTTC. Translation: CASSYGTGAYEQYF.

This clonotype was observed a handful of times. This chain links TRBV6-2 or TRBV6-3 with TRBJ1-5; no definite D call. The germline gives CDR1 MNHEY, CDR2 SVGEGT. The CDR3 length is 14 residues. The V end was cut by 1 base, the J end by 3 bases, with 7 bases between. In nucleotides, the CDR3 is TGTGCCAGCAGTTACTGGTCTTACAATCAGCCCCAGCATTTT. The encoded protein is CASSYWSYNQPQHF.

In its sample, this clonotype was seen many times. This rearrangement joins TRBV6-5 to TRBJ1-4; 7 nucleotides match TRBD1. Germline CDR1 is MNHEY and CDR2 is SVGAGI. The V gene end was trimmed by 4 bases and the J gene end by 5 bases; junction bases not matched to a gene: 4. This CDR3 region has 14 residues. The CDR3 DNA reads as TGTGCCAGCAGTTCCCACAGGGGAAATGAAAAACTGTTTTTT. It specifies CASSSHRGNEKLFF.

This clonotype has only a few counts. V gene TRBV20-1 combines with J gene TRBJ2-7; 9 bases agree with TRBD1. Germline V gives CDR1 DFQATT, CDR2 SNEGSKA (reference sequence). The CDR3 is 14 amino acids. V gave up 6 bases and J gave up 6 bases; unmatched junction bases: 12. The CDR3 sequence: CSAITRTGESEQYF. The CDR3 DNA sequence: TGCAGTGCCATTACTAGGACAGGGGAAAGCGAGCAGTACTTC.

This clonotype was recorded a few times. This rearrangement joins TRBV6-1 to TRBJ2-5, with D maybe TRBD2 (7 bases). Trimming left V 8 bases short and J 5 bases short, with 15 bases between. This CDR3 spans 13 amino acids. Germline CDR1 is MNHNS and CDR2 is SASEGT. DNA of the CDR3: TGTGCCAGCGGGGGGGGGCTTCGGGAGACCCAGTACTTC. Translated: CASGGGLRETQYF.

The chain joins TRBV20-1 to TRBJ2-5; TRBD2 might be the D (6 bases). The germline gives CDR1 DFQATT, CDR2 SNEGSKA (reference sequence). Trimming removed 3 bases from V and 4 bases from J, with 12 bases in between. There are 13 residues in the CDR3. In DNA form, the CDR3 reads TGCAGTGCTAGCGTTGCGGGGAGAGAGACCCAGTACTTC. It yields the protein CSASVAGRETQYF.

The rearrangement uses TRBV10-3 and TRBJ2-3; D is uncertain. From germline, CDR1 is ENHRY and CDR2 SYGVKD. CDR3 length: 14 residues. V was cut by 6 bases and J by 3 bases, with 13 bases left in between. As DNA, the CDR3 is TGTGCCATCAGCCTACGTGAGAAAACAGATACGCAGTATTTT. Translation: CAISLREKTDTQYF.

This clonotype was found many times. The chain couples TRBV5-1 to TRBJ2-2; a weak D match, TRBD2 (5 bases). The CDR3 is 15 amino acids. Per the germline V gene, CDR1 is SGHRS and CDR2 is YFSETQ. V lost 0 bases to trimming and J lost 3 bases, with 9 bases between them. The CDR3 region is CASSLALVDTGELFF. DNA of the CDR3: TGCGCCAGCAGCTTGGCACTAGTTGACACCGGGGAGCTGTTTTTT.